Shown below are 7 T cell receptor beta chains from a single sample sequenced in a study of T-cell memory formation after mild COVID-19. TCRdb reanalysed the 5' RACE reads using MiXCR and keeps one entry per CDR3 protein. This sample has roughly 600,000 distinct CDR3 sequences; more than 15% occur once, and the top ten carry approximately 12%. The specimen was PBMCs or a T cell subset sorted from them (not recorded which). Every receptor here comes from an adult woman who had mild COVID-19 (a few samples of this study predate the infection). Cell type and time point are not known.

This clonotype was detected a few times. As DNA, the CDR3 is TGTGCCAGCAGTTCAGAGCCGGGACAGGGGGTAGCTTTCTTT. It specifies CASSSEPGQGVAFF. The rearrangement uses TRBV27 and TRBJ1-1; 11 bases map to TRBD1. The length of the CDR3 is 14 residues. V shed 4 bases, J shed 10 bases, and the junction held 8 bases outside the gene matches. The germline CDR1 and CDR2 sequences are MNHEY and SMNVEV (reference sequence).

In this sample, this clonotype turned up a few times. The chain employs TRBV5-1 and TRBJ1-2, with 9 bases aligning to TRBD1. This CDR3 is built from 14 residues. V gave up 4 bases and J gave up 5 bases; unmatched junction bases: 6. Germline CDR1 is SGHRS and CDR2 is YFSETQ. The CDR3 region is CASSNPGQGYGYTF. CDR3 DNA: TGCGCCAGCAGCAACCCGGGACAGGGTTATGGCTACACCTTC.

V and J are TRBV5-1 and TRBJ2-5; 9 positions agree with TRBD2. V was clipped by 0 bases and J by 1 base; unmatched bases: 7. CDR3 length: 17 residues. Germline V lookup: CDR1 SGHRS, CDR2 YFSETQ. CDR3 nucleotide sequence: TGCGCCAGCAGCTTGGTGCCCGCGGGAGGGCTCCAAGAGACCCAGTACTTC. This translates into CASSLVPAGGLQETQYF.

On this clonotype itself: This may arise from a read error, as a much more abundant clone is one base away. The chain uses TRBV7-2 and TRBJ1-1; the D is unclear. The CDR3 consists of 13 residues. In germline, CDR1 is SGHTA, CDR2 FQGNSA. In nucleotides, the CDR3 is TGTGACAGCAGCTTATATGTGAACACTGAAGCTTTCTTT. Translation gives CDSSLYVNTEAFF.

The J gene is TRBJ2-7, the V gene TRBV6-2 or TRBV6-3, with 13 bases matching TRBD2. V lost 7 bases, J lost 2 bases, and 5 bases stayed unmatched. The V gene's germline CDR1 is MNHEY and CDR2 SVGEGT. CDR3 size: 15 residues. The CDR3 DNA sequence: TGTGCCAGCACCTCCACTAGCGGGAGGGCCTACGAGCAGTACTTC. It translates to CASTSTSGRAYEQYF.

This rearrangement joins TRBV13 to TRBJ2-7; 13 bases line up with TRBD2. Unmatched junction bases numbered 3, after V lost 5 bases and J lost 2 bases. Germline CDR1 is PRHDT and CDR2 is FYEKMQ (reference sequence). CDR3 length: 15 amino acids. CDR3 sequence (DNA): TGTGCCAGCAGCGCAGGACTAGCGGGGGCCTACGAGCAGTACTTC. Translating gives CASSAGLAGAYEQYF.

The chain carries TRBV7-2 and TRBJ2-3, with 14 positions matching TRBD2. The CDR3 length is 19 residues. After removal of 5 bases from V and 1 base from J, the junction contained 11 bases not matched to a gene. Germline loops: CDR1 SGHTA, CDR2 FQGNSA. The CDR3 bases are TGTGCCAGCAGCCCAACGGGACTAGCGGGAGCATCTGGCACAGATACGCAGTATTTT. This translates into CASSPTGLAGASGTDTQYF. Full variable domain (missing parts from reference TRBV7-2 and TRBJ2-3): GAGVSQSPSNKVTEKGKDVELRCDPISGHTALYWYRQSLGQGLEFLIYFQGNSAPDKSGLPSDRFSAERTGGSVSTLTIQRTQQEDSAVYLCASSPTGLAGASGTDTQYFGPGTRLTVL.